This TCR beta chain was captured by sequencing in a study of T cells after posttransplantation cyclophosphamide. Whole-study findings and limits: TRB overlap between skin or GI tissue T cells and blood was limited. Recipient CMV seropositivity and CMV reactivation strongly tracked TRB clonality. Later post-transplant blood repertoires were often dominated by donor CD8+ memory clones.

V lost 5 bases and J lost 7; bases outside the gene matches: 6. The germline CDR1 and CDR2 sequences are SGHRS and YFSETQ. The CDR3 extends over 14 amino acids. The method was immunoSEQ multiplex PCR; TCRdb's version includes in-frame clones alone and lacks a portion of them. The table shows about 680 clones, with about 80% occurring only once. As concerns this clone: Its antigen is undetermined.

The sample taken for sequencing was gut tissue. This sequence joins TRBV5-1 and TRBJ1-6; TRBD1 aligns across 7 bases. The origin of this receptor is a man between 50 and 59 years old. The CDR3 DNA reads as TGCGCCAGCAGGGACACAGGGGTAAATTCACCCCTCCACTTT. Protein sequence: CASRDTGVNSPLHF. The full variable domain, completed using reference TRBV5-1 and TRBJ1-6, is KAGVTQTPRYLIKTRGQQVTLSCSPISGHRSVSWYQQTPGQGLQFLFEYFSETQRNKGNFPGRFSGRQFSNSRSEMNVSTLELGDSALYLCASRDTGVNSPLHFGNGTRLTVT.